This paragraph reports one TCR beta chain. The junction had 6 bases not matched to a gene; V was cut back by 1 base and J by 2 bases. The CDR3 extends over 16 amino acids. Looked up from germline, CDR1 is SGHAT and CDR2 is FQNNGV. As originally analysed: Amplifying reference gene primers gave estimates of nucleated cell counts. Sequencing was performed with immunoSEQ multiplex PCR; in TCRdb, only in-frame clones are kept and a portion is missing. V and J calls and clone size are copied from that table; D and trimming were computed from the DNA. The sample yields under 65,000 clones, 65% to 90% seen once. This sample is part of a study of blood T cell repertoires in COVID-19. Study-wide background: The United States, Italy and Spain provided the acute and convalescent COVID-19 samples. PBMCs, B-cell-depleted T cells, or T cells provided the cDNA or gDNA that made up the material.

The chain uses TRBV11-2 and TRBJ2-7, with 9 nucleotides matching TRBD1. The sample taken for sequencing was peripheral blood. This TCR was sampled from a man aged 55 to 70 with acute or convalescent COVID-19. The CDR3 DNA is TGTGCCAGCAGCTTAGGCCTGGGACAGGGAACCTACGAGCAGTACTTC. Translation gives CASSLGLGQGTYEQYF.